The 27 T cell receptor beta chains presented below share a single source sample, sequenced in a study of CD8 T cells in ankylosing spondylitis. MiXCR was run by TCRdb on the 5' RACE reads, yielding one entry per CDR3 protein. The repertoire holds 200,000 to 300,000 distinct CDR3 sequences, with around 11% as singletons. Sequences were obtained from blood, either unsorted or a sorted T cell fraction (not recorded which). These receptors were collected from a male donor with ankylosing spondylitis or in good health (not recorded which).

This clonotype was recorded at least ten times. The CDR3 spells CASSFTGGAGNTIYF. Written as DNA, the CDR3 is TGCGCCAGCAGCTTTACAGGGGGAGCTGGAAACACCATATATTTT. The chain couples TRBV5-1 to TRBJ1-3, with 8 bases lining up with TRBD1. V dropped 2 bases and J dropped 2; count of bases not matched to a gene: 3. Germline values: CDR1 SGHRS, CDR2 YFSETQ. The CDR3 sequence is 15 residues long.

This clonotype was counted many times. The CDR3 bases are TGCGCCAGCAGCTTGGCCTTTGAACTCCCGAACACCGGGGAGCTGTTTTTT. Protein: CASSLAFELPNTGELFF. The chain employs TRBV5-1 and TRBJ2-2; D is ambiguous. The CDR3 is 17 amino acids. Trimming left V 0 bases short and J 0 bases short, with 12 bases between. Per germline, CDR1 SGHRS and CDR2 YFSETQ.

The chain recombines TRBV5-6 with TRBJ2-5, with 8 bases fitting TRBD1. V lost 4 bases and J lost 6; bases outside the gene matches: 11. CDR3 size: 15 residues. Germline lookup yields CDR1 SGHDT and CDR2 YYEEEE. The CDR3 here is CASSNGQGGMKTQYF. Written as DNA, the CDR3 is TGTGCCAGCAGCAACGGACAGGGTGGGATGAAGACCCAGTACTTC. Based on the CDR3 plus reference TRBV5-6 and TRBJ2-5, the full variable domain is DAGVTQSPTHLIKTRGQQVTLRCSPKSGHDTVSWYQQALGQGPQFIFQYYEEEERQRGNFPDRFSGHQFPNYSSELNVNALLLGDSALYLCASSNGQGGMKTQYFGPGTRLLVL.

This clonotype was found many times. The chain combines TRBV5-8 with TRBJ2-2; TRBD2 matches 11 bases. Germline assignment: CDR1 SGHTS and CDR2 YDEGEE. The CDR3 is 16 amino acids. The ends lost 2 bases at V and 2 bases at J; junction bases unmatched: 2. The CDR3 loop reads CASSFGTSGNTGELFF. In DNA form, the CDR3 reads TGTGCCAGCAGCTTCGGGACTAGCGGTAACACCGGGGAGCTGTTTTTT.

The chain couples TRBV20-1 to TRBJ2-6; 9 positions match TRBD2. Trimming cost V 1 base and J 10 bases; bases outside gene matches: 5. The germline V gene has CDR1 DFQATT and CDR2 SNEGSKA (reference sequence). The CDR3 covers 14 residues. In DNA form, the CDR3 reads TGCAGTGCTAGAGTAAGCAGCGGGAGGAACGTCCTGACTTTC. Translation gives CSARVSSGRNVLTF.

This clonotype was counted between two and nine times. This rearrangement joins TRBV25-1 to TRBJ2-5; the D gene is possibly TRBD2 (5 bases). The germline V gene has CDR1 MGHDK and CDR2 SYGVNS. The CDR3 spans 18 residues. V dropped 1 base and J dropped 3 bases, with 21 bases sitting between them. CDR3 nucleotides: TGTGCCAGCAGTGAATCCCCTCGGACTCTCCAATCCAAAGAGACCCAGTACTTC. Encoded protein: CASSESPRTLQSKETQYF.

In its sample, this clonotype was seen many times. The CDR3 DNA reads TGCAGTGCTTCCCAGGGAACCAAAAACATTCAGTACTTC. Residues: CSASQGTKNIQYF. The chain recombines TRBV20-1 with TRBJ2-4; maybe TRBD1 (5 bases). The germline gives CDR1 DFQATT, CDR2 SNEGSKA (reference sequence). Trimming took 5 bases from V and 2 from J, leaving 10 bases between them. CDR3 length: 13 residues.

The chain employs TRBV3-1 and TRBJ2-5; D is unresolved. The CDR3 has 16 amino acids. Germline loops: CDR1 LGHDT, CDR2 YNNKEL (reference sequence). V was clipped by 0 bases and J by 2 bases, with 13 bases between them. CDR3 region: CASSQDTTDFQETQYF. CDR3 bases: TGTGCCAGCAGCCAAGACACGACGGATTTTCAAGAGACCCAGTACTTC.

This clonotype has ten or more counts. The V call is TRBV20-1, the J call TRBJ2-7; 12 bases align to TRBD2. CDR1 is DFQATT and CDR2 is SNEGSKA in the germline V gene (reference sequence). This CDR3 is 15 amino acids long. V trimming: 4 bases; J trimming: 4 bases; junction bases outside the gene matches: 8. CDR3 in amino acids: CSATITSGGQYEQYF. In nucleotides, the CDR3 is TGCAGTGCTACCATCACTAGCGGGGGGCAGTACGAGCAGTACTTC.

This clonotype has at least ten counts. V gene TRBV7-6 combines with J gene TRBJ2-1; 9 positions agree with TRBD2. CDR1 and CDR2 from the germline V gene are SGHVS and FNYEAQ. The CDR3 has 16 amino acids. V shed 1 base, J shed 5 bases, and the junction held 6 bases outside the gene matches. The CDR3 DNA sequence: TGTGCCAGCAGCTTAGTAGGTGCTAGCGGGAACAATGAGCAGTTCTTC. This sequence encodes CASSLVGASGNNEQFF.

This chain uses TRBV29-1 with TRBJ2-3; D possibly matches TRBD1 or TRBD2 (5 bases each). The germline V and J ends were trimmed by 4 bases and 2 bases, with 13 bases remaining between them. The CDR3 totals 14 residues. The germline gives CDR1 SQVTM, CDR2 ANQGSEA. DNA of the CDR3: TGCAGCGTTGCTGCCGGGGCCACCACAGATACGCAGTATTTT. Amino acid sequence: CSVAAGATTDTQYF.

In this sample, this clonotype turned up many times. The chain couples TRBV9 to TRBJ2-1, with D maybe TRBD2 (7 bases). V lost 0 bases and J lost 10, with 17 bases in between. Germline V gene data show CDR1 as SGDLS and CDR2 as YYNGEE. This CDR3 comprises 15 residues. This CDR3 reads CASSVGSGGPNEQFF. For the CDR3, the DNA is TGTGCCAGCAGCGTAGGATCGGGGGGCCCAAACGAGCAGTTCTTC. The full variable domain, its missing parts supplied by reference TRBV9 and TRBJ2-1, is DSGVTQTPKHLITATGQRVTLRCSPRSGDLSVYWYQQSLDQGLQFLIQYYNGEERAKGNILERFSAQQFPDLHSELNLSSLELGDSALYFCASSVGSGGPNEQFFGPGTRLTVL.

This clonotype was seen repeatedly, ten times or more. This chain uses TRBV7-9 with TRBJ2-1; perhaps TRBD1 as D (6 bases). Deletions cut 1 base from V and 12 bases from J, with 13 bases between. The length of the CDR3 is 13 residues. The germline V gene encodes CDR1 SEHNR and CDR2 FQNEAQ (reference sequence). In DNA form, the CDR3 reads TGTGCCAGCAGCTTAGAGGGGGTTACAGGGCAGTTCTTC. Translation gives CASSLEGVTGQFF.

The table lists this clonotype with many counts. V is TRBV5-1 and J is TRBJ2-5, with 11 bases identical to TRBD1. Germline lookup yields CDR1 SGHRS and CDR2 YFSETQ. The junction had 6 bases not matched to a gene; V was cut back by 4 bases and J by 7 bases. This CDR3 has 14 amino acids. CDR3 DNA sequence: TGCGCCAGCAGCCTTGGACAGGGGGCTCGGACCCAGTACTTC. The encoded protein is CASSLGQGARTQYF.

This clonotype was observed many times. The chain couples TRBV5-1 to TRBJ2-2; no definite D call. V shed 2 bases and J shed 0 bases, with 8 bases lying between them. The CDR3 sequence is 15 residues long. Looked up from germline, CDR1 is SGHRS and CDR2 is YFSETQ. CDR3: CASSFVGTNTGELFF. CDR3 DNA sequence: TGCGCCAGCAGCTTTGTGGGTACGAACACCGGGGAGCTGTTTTTT.

This clonotype showed up many times. The rearrangement joins TRBV29-1 to TRBJ1-2; TRBD1 might be the D (6 bases). The CDR3 runs 12 residues. V gave up 6 bases and J gave up 4 bases, with 12 bases separating them. CDR1 SQVTM and CDR2 ANQGSEA come from the germline V gene. The CDR3 is CSVGAGVYGYTF. The CDR3 coding sequence is TGCAGCGTGGGGGCAGGGGTCTATGGCTACACCTTC.

This clonotype was observed many times. The chain employs TRBV6-1 and TRBJ2-2; 7 bases line up with TRBD2. CDR3 length equals 15 residues. The ends lost 8 bases at V and 3 bases at J; junction bases unmatched: 9. CDR1 and CDR2 (germline): MNHNS, SASEGT. The CDR3 here is CASGGIREDTGELFF. The CDR3 nucleotides read TGTGCCAGCGGTGGGATACGGGAGGACACCGGGGAGCTGTTTTTT.

This clonotype was recorded many times. V usage is TRBV12-3 or TRBV12-4 and J usage is TRBJ1-5; D ambiguous. CDR3 size: 12 residues. Trimming took off 5 bases at V and 9 bases at J, with 11 bases between the two ends. The CDR3 sequence is CASSPGSGPQHF. As DNA, the CDR3 is TGTGCCAGCAGTCCCGGTAGCGGGCCCCAGCATTTT.

Ten or more counts support this clonotype. V usage is TRBV5-1 and J usage is TRBJ1-1; D is possibly TRBD1 (5 bases). In germline, CDR1 is SGHRS, CDR2 YFSETQ. The V and J ends lost 2 bases and 1 base respectively, with 15 bases between them. This CDR3 comprises 16 residues. The chain's CDR3 is CASSFPGQGGNTEAFF. In DNA, the CDR3 is TGCGCCAGCAGCTTCCCCGGGCAGGGTGGGAACACTGAAGCTTTCTTT.

This clonotype appeared many times. The genes are TRBV4-1 and TRBJ1-1, with D tentatively TRBD1 (5 bases). There are 14 residues in the CDR3. V was pared by 0 bases and J by 6 bases, with 11 bases between. Germline V CDR1 and CDR2: MGHRA, YSYEKL. CDR3 nucleotide sequence: TGCGCCAGCAGCCAAGAGCAGGTAGGGGCTGAAGCTTTCTTT. The encoded protein is CASSQEQVGAEAFF.

The rearrangement uses TRBV28 and TRBJ2-1; D uncertain. Germline lookup yields CDR1 MDHEN and CDR2 SYDVKM. Trimming pared 7 bases from V and 10 bases from J, leaving 17 bases between. CDR3 length: 13 residues. The CDR3 DNA follows: TGTGCCAGCACAAGGCGCGGATTCTCGGAGCAGTTCTTC. Amino acids: CASTRRGFSEQFF.

This clonotype was seen only a few times. The gene calls are TRBV2 and TRBJ1-6; D gene unclear. The CDR3 runs to 16 residues. CDR1 SNHLY and CDR2 FYNNEI come from the germline V gene. Between the trimmed V and J ends, which lost 1 base and 4 bases, there was a span of 11 bases. The CDR3 DNA sequence: TGTGCCAGCAGTGAAGAACGGCTGGAATATAATTCACCCCTCCACTTT. This encodes CASSEERLEYNSPLHF.

Many counts were recorded for this clonotype. The V call is TRBV28, the J call TRBJ1-5; D uncertain. Trimming removed 5 bases at V and 6 bases at J, with 17 bases between. This CDR3 has 15 residues. Germline assignment: CDR1 MDHEN and CDR2 SYDVKM. This CDR3 reads CASSNPKEDVQPQHF. The CDR3 nucleotides are TGTGCCAGCAGTAACCCTAAAGAAGATGTTCAGCCCCAGCATTTT.

This clonotype was seen many times. The V and J genes are TRBV7-3 and TRBJ2-1, with 9 bases aligning to TRBD2. With 5 bases clipped from V and 4 bases from J, the junction kept 9 bases outside the gene matches. The CDR3 length is 16 residues. Germline V gene sequence: CDR1 SGHTA, CDR2 FQGTGA. The CDR3 region has the DNA TGTGCCAGCAGCCCTATCACGCTAGCGGGGTACAATGAGCAGTTCTTC. It translates to CASSPITLAGYNEQFF.

This clonotype was picked up many times. The V gene is TRBV12-3 or TRBV12-4, the J gene TRBJ2-3; 8 bases are a match to TRBD2. Trimming at V came to 7 bases and at J to 0 bases, leaving 9 bases not matched to a gene. The CDR3 is 16 residues long. CDR3 in DNA: TGTGCCAGCAAACGGCGGGGGGACATCAGCACAGATACGCAGTATTTT. Translation: CASKRRGDISTDTQYF.

At least ten counts were recorded for this clonotype. This chain connects TRBV12-3 or TRBV12-4 to TRBJ2-5; no definite D call. Trimming shortened V by 6 bases and J by 1 base, and 12 bases separated the two germline ends. There are 14 residues in the CDR3. The chain's CDR3 is CASSLINSQETQYF. As DNA, the CDR3 is TGTGCCAGCAGCCTAATAAACTCCCAAGAGACCCAGTACTTC.

This clonotype was recorded many times. The chain is built from TRBV5-1 and TRBJ2-7; TRBD1 agrees at 8 bases. Germline lookup yields CDR1 SGHRS and CDR2 YFSETQ. Germline trimming cut 0 bases from V and 6 bases from J; bases unmatched to any gene: 11. CDR3 length equals 16 residues. The CDR3 coding sequence is TGCGCCAGCAGCTTGGCTCTGGGACAGGCGCCGGCCGAGCAGTACTTC. Translated, it gives CASSLALGQAPAEQYF.